Listed below are T cell receptor beta chains from one sample, sequenced in a study of regulatory T cells in long-lasting Graves disease. TCRdb passed the multiplex PCR reads through MiXCR, listing each CDR3 protein once. The data show about 210,000 distinct CDR3 sequences, roughly 19% seen once. This sample was also put to use in a study of T cells in Graves' hyperthyroidism and ophthalmopathy.

The source was peripheral blood mononuclear cells (PBMCs), collected at new diagnosis, from a patient treated with antithyroid drugs. These receptors all stem from a woman aged 25 to 39 with Graves disease. Each CDR3 is given with its conserved first and last residue. D genes are given only for firm matches. Clone size is not always given. Where it is, it says once, few, many or a class for expanded clones.

CDR3	DNA	D	V	J	size
CASSLAWTVNTEAFF	TGTGCCAGTAGTCTCGCATGGACGGTGAACACTGAAGCTTTCTTT	.	TRBV19	TRBJ1-1	many
CASSTARNTEAFF	TGTGCCAGCAGCACCGCAAGGAACACTGAAGCTTTCTTT	.	TRBV12-3/TRBV12-4	TRBJ1-1	many
CASSLSTQPQHF	TGTGCCAGCAGTTTAAGCACTCAGCCCCAGCATTTT	.	TRBV12-3/TRBV12-4	TRBJ1-5	.
CATSSREPHEQYF	TGTGCCACCAGTTCCCGGGAGCCCCACGAGCAGTACTTC	.	TRBV15	TRBJ2-7	many
CASSPAREGTEAFF	TGTGCCAGCTCACCCGCCAGGGAGGGCACTGAAGCTTTCTTT	.	TRBV18	TRBJ1-1	many
CASIRGATNTGELFF	TGTGCCAGCATCCGGGGAGCGACGAACACCGGGGAGCTGTTTTTT	.	TRBV5-6	TRBJ2-2	many
CAISESGTGAPKLFF	TGTGCCATCAGTGAGTCTGGGACAGGAGCTCCAAAACTGTTTTTT	TRBD1	TRBV10-3	TRBJ1-4	many
CSVVTRGQSLPYEQYF	TGCAGCGTTGTAACTCGCGGGCAATCCTTACCCTACGAGCAGTACTTC	.	TRBV29-1	TRBJ2-7	few
CASVAEKLFF	TGTGCCAGCGTGGCTGAAAAACTGTTTTTT	.	TRBV2	TRBJ1-4	many
CASSYLSQPQHF	TGTGCCAGCAGTTACTTGTCTCAGCCCCAGCATTTT	.	TRBV6-2/TRBV6-3	TRBJ1-5	.
CASSPLRGMSGYTF	TGTGCCAGCAGCCCACTCCGGGGAATGAGTGGCTACACCTTC	.	TRBV14	TRBJ1-2	many
CASSFRAGEQFF	TGTGCCAGCAGCTTTCGCGCGGGGGAACAGTTCTTC	TRBD2	TRBV11-3	TRBJ2-1	.
CASSLQKAPDTQYF	TGTGCCAGCAGCCTCCAAAAGGCCCCAGATACGCAGTATTTT	.	TRBV11-2	TRBJ2-3	.
CASRKGGTNEKLFF	TGTGCCAGCAGGAAAGGGGGAACTAATGAAAAACTGTTTTTT	.	TRBV6-1	TRBJ1-4	.
CASSMGQGRNQPQHF	TGTGCCAGTAGTATGGGGCAGGGGAGGAATCAGCCCCAGCATTTT	.	TRBV19	TRBJ1-5	many
CASSPSGNTEAFF	TGCGCCAGCAGCCCTTCAGGGAACACTGAAGCTTTCTTT	.	TRBV5-1	TRBJ1-1	.
CASSPANRREKLFF	TGTGCCAGCAGTCCCGCCAATAGAAGGGAAAAACTGTTTTTT	.	TRBV27	TRBJ1-4	many
CSGVPGAPYEQYF	TGCAGCGGGGTCCCAGGGGCCCCATACGAGCAGTACTTC	.	TRBV29-1	TRBJ2-7	many
CSARRGGDNEQFF	TGCAGTGCTAGGCGGGGAGGGGACAATGAGCAGTTCTTC	TRBD2	TRBV20-1	TRBJ2-1	.
CASSLYGAGELFF	TGTGCCAGCAGTTTATACGGGGCCGGGGAGCTGTTTTTT	.	TRBV12-3/TRBV12-4	TRBJ2-2	few
CASSLADGRWSGNTIYF	TGTGCCAGCAGCTTGGCCGACGGGCGGTGGTCTGGAAACACCATATATTTT	.	TRBV5-6	TRBJ1-3	many
CAWSATGPRNQPQHF	TGTGCCTGGAGCGCCACAGGGCCACGCAATCAGCCCCAGCATTTT	.	TRBV30	TRBJ1-5	many
CASSFPSGSLHEQYF	TGTGCCAGCAGCTTTCCTAGCGGGAGTCTCCACGAGCAGTACTTC	TRBD2	TRBV7-9	TRBJ2-7	many
CASSLARANTEAFF	TGTGCCAGCAGCTTAGCGCGGGCAAACACTGAAGCTTTCTTT	.	TRBV7-9	TRBJ1-1	many
CAWSAGHSGANVLTF	TGTGCCTGGAGTGCAGGGCACTCTGGGGCCAACGTCCTGACTTTC	.	TRBV30	TRBJ2-6	many
CASQGGRSEKLFF	TGTGCCAGCCAGGGGGGCCGCAGTGAAAAACTGTTTTTT	TRBD1	TRBV2	TRBJ1-4	many
CASSFGGDQPQHF	TGTGCCAGCAGCTTCGGGGGGGATCAGCCCCAGCATTTT	.	TRBV11-2	TRBJ1-5	many
CASSLKAGHNEQFF	TGCGCCAGCAGCTTGAAGGCGGGGCACAATGAGCAGTTCTTC	.	TRBV5-1	TRBJ2-1	.
CASSLLGVTEAFF	TGTGCCAGCAGTTTGCTTGGGGTAACTGAAGCTTTCTTT	.	TRBV28	TRBJ1-1	many
CSVEDLQIGEKLFF	TGCAGCGTTGAAGATCTTCAGATCGGGGAAAAACTGTTTTTT	.	TRBV29-1	TRBJ1-4	many
CASRTGGSYNEQFF	TGTGCCAGCAGGACAGGGGGCTCCTACAATGAGCAGTTCTTC	TRBD1	TRBV12-3/TRBV12-4	TRBJ2-1	many
CAGRTGLNTEAFF	TGTGCCGGAAGGACAGGCCTAAACACTGAAGCTTTCTTT	TRBD1	TRBV10-3	TRBJ1-1	once
CASSPGDGNQPQHF	TGCGCCAGCAGCCCGGGGGACGGAAATCAGCCCCAGCATTTT	.	TRBV18	TRBJ1-5	many
CASSAGQGGTEAFF	TGTGCCAGCAGTGCCGGACAGGGAGGCACTGAAGCTTTCTTT	TRBD1	TRBV12-3/TRBV12-4	TRBJ1-1	many
CASSLDHSRTANTGELFF	TGTGCCAGCAGCTTAGATCATTCAAGGACAGCGAACACCGGGGAGCTGTTTTTT	.	TRBV11-3	TRBJ2-2	.
CASSHRGRGNQPQHF	TGTGCCAGCAGCCACAGGGGTCGGGGCAATCAGCCCCAGCATTTT	TRBD1	TRBV28	TRBJ1-5	few
CSALRHPRGYTF	TGCAGTGCCTTACGACATCCTCGGGGCTACACCTTC	.	TRBV20-1	TRBJ1-2	.
CASSLQTGVCKNEQYF	TGTGCCAGCAGCCTACAAACAGGGGTGTGTAAAAACGAGCAGTACTTC	TRBD1	TRBV6-2/TRBV6-3	TRBJ2-7	few
CASSLQGGYEQYF	TGCGCCAGCAGCCTACAGGGAGGGTACGAGCAGTACTTC	.	TRBV5-1	TRBJ2-7	many
CASSQAGRVRETQYF	TGTGCCAGCAGCCAAGCGGGTAGAGTGAGGGAGACCCAGTACTTC	.	TRBV14	TRBJ2-5	many
CASRGTGPYNEQFF	TGTGCCAGCAGAGGGACAGGGCCCTACAATGAGCAGTTCTTC	TRBD1	TRBV9	TRBJ2-1	.
CASSRQSGNIQYF	TGTGCCAGCAGTCGTCAGTCGGGAAACATTCAGTACTTC	.	TRBV12-3/TRBV12-4	TRBJ2-4	many
CAWSSGRGSSPLHF	TGTGCCTGGAGTTCGGGCAGGGGGAGTTCACCCCTCCACTTT	TRBD1	TRBV30	TRBJ1-6	.
CASSTSGYSTDTQYF	.	.	TRBV7-3	TRBJ2-3	.
CASSSYGSYEQYF	TGCGCCAGCAGCTCCTACGGGTCCTACGAGCAGTACTTC	.	TRBV5-1	TRBJ2-7	many